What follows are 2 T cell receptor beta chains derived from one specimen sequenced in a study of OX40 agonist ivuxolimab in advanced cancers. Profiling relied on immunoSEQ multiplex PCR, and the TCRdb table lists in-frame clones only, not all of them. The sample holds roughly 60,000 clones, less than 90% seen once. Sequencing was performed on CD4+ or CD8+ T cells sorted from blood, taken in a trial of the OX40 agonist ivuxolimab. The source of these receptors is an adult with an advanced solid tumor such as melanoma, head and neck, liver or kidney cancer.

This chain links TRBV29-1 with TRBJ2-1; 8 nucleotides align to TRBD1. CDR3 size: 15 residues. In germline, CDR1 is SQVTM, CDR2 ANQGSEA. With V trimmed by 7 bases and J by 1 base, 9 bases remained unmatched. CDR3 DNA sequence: TGCAGCGCGGGGACAGGTTTTAGGTCCTACAATGAGCAGTTCTTC. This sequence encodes CSAGTGFRSYNEQFF.

The CDR3, as DNA: TGTGCCAGCAGTACAGCCTGGAACACTGAAGCTTTCTTT. Protein sequence: CASSTAWNTEAFF. The J gene is TRBJ1-1, the V gene TRBV6-6, with D hard to call. Germline V CDR1 and CDR2: MNHNY, SVGAGI (reference sequence). Trimming removed 5 bases at V and 1 base at J, with 8 bases between. The CDR3 spans 13 residues.